Given below is one T cell receptor (beta chain) in context. This receptor's antigen is unknown. Base qualities are not at hand, and no much larger clone is one base apart. Because repertoires were sampled repeatedly during chemoradiotherapy, clonal expansion in the tumor microenvironment could be followed. This specimen comes from a study of chemoradiotherapy in HPV16-positive cancers (dated by TCRdb to the early 2020s). Some background on the complete study: Using functional T-cell assays on cells from two HPV16-positive patients, the researchers defined candidate HPV-specific T-cell clones and common TCR motifs. The study asked whether T-cell immunity against the HPV oncoproteins E6 and E7 changes during chemoradiotherapy and whether it affects survival. Next, the candidate HPV-specific TCRs and motifs were followed in TCR repertoires from about 90 patients with HPV-related cancers.

Paper-wide results and their limitations: Expansion of candidate HPV-specific clones and E7-related TCR motifs was observed in the tumor microenvironment during treatment, whereas no such expansion was observed for non-HPV-specific T cells. Only a couple of HPV16-positive patients were used to derive the functional definition of HPV-specific T cells, and the survival association was reported for HPV16-positive patients. In HPV16-positive patients, expansion of HPV-responsive T cells during chemoradiotherapy was found to be associated with improved recurrence-free survival.

Library prep was done by the immunoSEQ multiplex PCR assay. TCRdb's version of the immuneACCESS table is confined to in-frame rearrangements and falls short of the full clone set. An unresolved V gene accounts for under half of the shortfall where checked; the remainder is of unknown origin. For this sample there are tens of thousands of clones; roughly 78% appear just once. The ten largest clones add up to around 4% of the sample. Germline trimming: 6 bases from V, 0 bases from J; junction bases outside gene matches: 5. From a lookup of the germline V gene, CDR1 and CDR2 are MRHNA and SNTAGT. Counted from cysteine to phenylalanine, this CDR3 has 15 amino acids. Of all the DNA, just the CDR3 is kept, 45 bases in frame from base 1.

This receptor was identified in a human donor with HPV-associated anogenital cancer. The sequencing used blood, collected from a patient who underwent chemoradiotherapy. The rearrangement joined TRBV6-4 to TRBJ2-1, with 7 bases matching TRBD1. The CDR3 protein: CASSETGSSYNEQFF. The DNA reads TGTGCCAGCAGCGAGACAGGGTCCTCCTACAATGAGCAGTTCTTC.